A selection of T cell receptor beta chains follows, all from one sample in a study of CD4 and CD8 cells across lung adenocarcinoma regions. TCRdb used MiXCR to reprocess the PCR reads, holding one entry per CDR3 protein. There are about 5,200 distinct CDR3 sequences in the sample; approximately 50% occur only once, and less than 20% lies in the top ten. Sequenced sample: CD4+ T cells from the margin of a lung tumor. Source of these receptors: a male donor with lung adenocarcinoma. The CD4 and CD8 labels of this study may be unreliable. Both conserved end residues are part of each CDR3. A D gene is named only where the DNA matches it firmly. Clone sizes are given selectively: once, few, many, or a class where the clone is expanded.

- | TRBJ2-3 | - | TRBV6-4 | TGTGCCGCGGGGCACGGGGGCCGGAGTCCAGATACCCAGTACTTT | CAAGHGGRSPDTQYF
- | TRBJ2-3 | - | TRBV6-5 | TGTGCCAGCAGTTACTCGTCCGGGGCAGGCAGCGATGCGCAGTATTTT | CASSYSSGAGSDAQYF
- | TRBJ1-2 | - | TRBV20-1 | TGCAGTGCTAGAGATGGGGTCCGGGGCTACACCTTC | CSARDGVRGYTF
medium-sized | TRBJ2-3 | TRBD2 | TRBV4-1 | TGCGCCAGCAGCGGCCTAGCGGGAGCCGTCAGGGATACGCAGTATTTT | CASSGLAGAVRDTQYF
- | TRBJ2-1 | TRBD2 | TRBV30 | TGTGCCTGGAGTGTATCCCCACGGGAGGGCCTGTATAAGCGATACAATGAGCAGTTCTTC | CAWSVSPREGLYKRYNEQFF
- | TRBJ2-7 | - | TRBV6-5 | TGTGCCAGCAGTAACGGTCAGGATAACGATGAGCAGTACTTC | CASSNGQDNDEQYF
- | TRBJ2-7 | - | TRBV6-1 | TGTGCCAGCAGTGAGATGCAGGGCCGCTCCTACGAGCAGTACTTC | CASSEMQGRSYEQYF
- | TRBJ2-5 | - | TRBV14 | TGTGCCAGCAGCCAAGAACTAGGAGAGACCCAGTACTTC | CASSQELGETQYF
medium-sized | TRBJ2-5 | - | TRBV10-1 | TGCGCCAGCAGTGGTACGGTACAAGAGACCCAGTACTTC | CASSGTVQETQYF
- | TRBJ2-3 | - | TRBV6-1 | TGTGCCAGCAGTGGTTTGGGTGGCCGTGACCCAGATACCCAGTATTTT | CASSGLGGRDPDTQYF
medium-sized | TRBJ1-6 | - | TRBV6-1 | TGTGCCAGCAGTATGGGGGGACGGAATTCACCCCTCCACTTT | CASSMGGRNSPLHF
- | TRBJ2-4 | - | TRBV6-1 | TGTGCCAGCAGTGACAGGGGTGGAAACATTCAGTACTTC | CASSDRGGNIQYF
- | TRBJ1-1 | TRBD1 | TRBV6-2/TRBV6-3 | TGTGCCAGCAGAACAGGGGGGGGGCTCGACACTGAAGCTTTCTTT | CASRTGGGLDTEAFF
few | TRBJ1-6 | TRBD1 | TRBV6-1 | TGTGCCAGCCACCCGGGACAGGCCATCGAGCAGTACTTT | CASHPGQAIEQYF
- | TRBJ2-1 | TRBD2 | TRBV20-1 | TGCAGTGCTAGGGCCTTCACCGGGGGGGGAAATGAGCAGTTCTTC | CSARAFTGGGNEQFF
hyperexpanded | TRBJ2-7 | - | TRBV27 | TGTGCCAGCAGTCCCCGAACCGCGGAAGAGCAGTACTTC | CASSPRTAEEQYF
medium-sized | TRBJ2-7 | - | TRBV6-1 | TGTGCCAGCAGTGAAGATGGGCTTAGGTATGGGGGCGACGAGCAGTACTTC | CASSEDGLRYGGDEQYF
- | TRBJ2-3 | - | TRBV27 | TGTGCCAGCAGCTTATCGGACCTGGGACGCACAGATATGCAGTACTTT | CASSLSDLGRTDMQYF
- | TRBJ2-2 | - | TRBV6-4 | TGTGCCAGCAGTGAAATTGTAGGCACCGGGGAGCTGTTTTTT | CASSEIVGTGELFF
few | TRBJ1-1 | - | TRBV10-3 | TGTGCCATCAGTAACCGACAGGCGAGCACTGAAGCTTTCTTT | CAISNRQASTEAFF
- | TRBJ1-2 | TRBD1 | TRBV5-1 | TGCGCCAGCAGCCAAGTGGGACAGCGTGATGGCTACACCTTC | CASSQVGQRDGYTF
once | TRBJ2-7 | - | TRBV7-6 | TGTGCCAGCAGCCCAAGGACAGCGCCGTCCTACGAGCAGTACTTC | CASSPRTAPSYEQYF
few | TRBJ2-7 | - | TRBV7-8 | TGTGCCAGCAGCCTAAACAGAGCCTACGAGCAGTACTTC | CASSLNRAYEQYF
large | TRBJ2-5 | - | TRBV6-5 | TGTGCCAGCATTTTTGCTCCGGGAGATCTGGGAGAGACCCAGTACTTC | CASIFAPGDLGETQYF
medium-sized | TRBJ2-5 | TRBD2 | TRBV27 | TGTGCCAGCAGTCAACTAGCGGGAGGGCAGGAGACCCAGTACTTC | CASSQLAGGQETQYF
medium-sized | TRBJ2-7 | - | TRBV6-1 | TGTGCCAGCAGTGACCGAGGGGACTACGAGCAGTACTTC | CASSDRGDYEQYF
medium-sized | TRBJ2-1 | TRBD2 | TRBV6-1 | TGTGCCAGCAGTGAACTAGCGGGATTCGGTGAGCAGTTCTTC | CASSELAGFGEQFF
few | TRBJ2-1 | TRBD1 | TRBV20-1 | TGCAGTGCTACTCCAGGGGACAGGGGGAGCAATGAGCAGTTCTTC | CSATPGDRGSNEQFF
- | TRBJ2-1 | - | TRBV20-1 | TGCAGTGCTAGAGTGGGGGCGGGACTTGGGAGTGAGCAGTTCTTC | CSARVGAGLGSEQFF
- | TRBJ2-3 | TRBD1 | TRBV6-4 | TGTGCCAGCAGTACCGGGACAGGGAGCACAGATACGCAGTATTTT | CASSTGTGSTDTQYF
once | TRBJ2-3 | - | TRBV6-1 | TGTGCCAGCAGGCCCACTCAGACTAGTTTAGTGGGCTCTAATGAGCAGTATTTC | CASRPTQTSLVGSNEQYF
- | TRBJ1-6 | TRBD1 | TRBV10-3 | TGTGCCAACAGACCTTGGACAGGCCCCCTCCTCCACTTT | CANRPWTGPLLHF
few | TRBJ2-5 | TRBD1 | TRBV7-6 | TGTGCCAGCAGCGCACAGGGGCTCGGGACGGAGACCCAGTACTTC | CASSAQGLGTETQYF
medium-sized | TRBJ2-5 | - | TRBV6-5 | TGTGCCAGCAGTTACGACTCTGATACGATAGAGACCCAGTACTTC | CASSYDSDTIETQYF
once | TRBJ2-1 | TRBD1 | TRBV6-4 | TGTGCCAGCAGTGACGGACAGGGCTGGGAGCAGTTCTTC | CASSDGQGWEQFF
few | TRBJ2-5 | - | TRBV25-1 | TGTGCCAGCAGTGAATCAAATGGGGAGACCCAGTACTTC | CASSESNGETQYF
- | TRBJ2-7 | - | TRBV10-3 | TGTGCCATCAGGGCAGTGACCAGCGATGAGCAGTACTTC | CAIRAVTSDEQYF
few | TRBJ2-5 | TRBD1 | TRBV28 | TGTGCCAGCAGAGGAACCGGGACAGGGTTGCGAGAGACCCAGTACTTC | CASRGTGTGLRETQYF
- | TRBJ2-5 | - | TRBV6-1 | TGTGCCAGCAGGGAAGTGAGCAGCGATGCGCAGTACTTC | CASREVSSDAQYF
few | TRBJ2-3 | - | TRBV4-1 | TGCGCCAGCAGCCAAGATAGGCCCGAAACGCAGTATTTT | CASSQDRPETQYF
few | TRBJ2-5 | - | TRBV6-1 | TGTGCCAGCAGTGGGATGGACAGTGGGTGGGAGACCCAGTACTTC | CASSGMDSGWETQYF
medium-sized | TRBJ2-1 | TRBD2 | TRBV7-7 | TGTGCTAGCAGCTCCGCTATCCGGGAGGGAGGTGAGCAGTTCTTC | CASSSAIREGGEQFF
medium-sized | TRBJ2-5 | TRBD1 | TRBV14 | TGTGCCAGCAGCAGACTAACAGGGGGCGGGGAGACCCAGTACTTC | CASSRLTGGGETQYF
- | TRBJ2-3 | - | TRBV10-3 | TGTGCCACGGCCCACCAGGCTGCGAACACAGAGACGCAGTTTTTT | CATAHQAANTETQFF
- | TRBJ2-5 | - | TRBV6-1 | TGTGCCAGCGTCGGTGGGGCCTGGGGGACCCAGTACTTC | CASVGGAWGTQYF
- | TRBJ2-7 | TRBD2 | TRBV6-2/TRBV6-3 | TGTGCCAGCAGTTTAAGAGCCCTGTGGCGGGAGTTCTTTCGCGAGCAGTACTTC | CASSLRALWREFFREQYF
few | TRBJ2-2 | - | TRBV28 | TGTGCCAGCAGTCCCCATAGCGGAGCGAACACCGGGGAGCTGTTTTTT | CASSPHSGANTGELFF
medium-sized | TRBJ2-7 | TRBD2 | TRBV27 | TGTGCCAGCAGCCTATCACTACCGGGACTAGCGGGAGGGTACGAGCAGTACTTC | CASSLSLPGLAGGYEQYF
- | TRBJ2-1 | TRBD2 | TRBV27 | TGTGCCAGCAGTGAACTAGCGTCCCTGTTCTTC | CASSELASLFF
- | TRBJ2-3 | TRBD2 | TRBV27 | TGTGCCAGCACATTGCTAGCGGGGACCAAAGAGACCCAGTATTTC | CASTLLAGTKETQYF
- | TRBJ2-1 | - | TRBV10-2 | TGCGCCAGCAGTGAGAAGAGATACAATGAGCAGTTCTTC | CASSEKRYNEQFF
medium-sized | TRBJ2-1 | TRBD2 | TRBV7-3 | TGTGCCAGCAGCTCGAAGAGCGGGAGGTTAGGCAATGAGCAGTTCTTC | CASSSKSGRLGNEQFF
- | TRBJ2-7 | TRBD2 | TRBV27 | TGTGCCAGCAGCCCCGCACTAGCGGGGGCTGAGCAGTACTTC | CASSPALAGAEQYF
- | TRBJ2-2 | - | TRBV6-5 | TGTGCCAGCAGTTACACGTCTGGGGGAACAGGTGAGCTGTATTTT | CASSYTSGGTGELYF